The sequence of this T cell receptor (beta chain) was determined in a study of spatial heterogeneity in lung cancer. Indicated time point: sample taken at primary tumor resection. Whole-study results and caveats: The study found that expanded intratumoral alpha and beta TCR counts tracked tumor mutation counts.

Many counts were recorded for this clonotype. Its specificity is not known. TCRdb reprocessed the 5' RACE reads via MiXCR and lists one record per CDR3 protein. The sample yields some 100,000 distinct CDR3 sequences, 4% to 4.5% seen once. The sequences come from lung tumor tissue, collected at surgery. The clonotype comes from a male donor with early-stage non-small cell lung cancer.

CDR3 loop: CASSQAPKFSGETQYF. In DNA, the CDR3 is TGTGCCAGCAGCCAAGCCCCAAAGTTTAGCGGAGAGACCCAGTACTTC. This chain links TRBV3-1 with TRBJ2-5, with D possibly matching TRBD2 (6 bases). This CDR3 contains 16 residues. V lost 1 base, J lost 4 bases, and 16 bases lay in between. Germline loops: CDR1 LGHDT, CDR2 YNNKEL (reference sequence).